Sequencing of this T cell receptor (beta chain) was carried out in a study of radiation and T cells in renal cell carcinoma. Study summary: Nephrectomy followed 15 Gy stereotactic body radiation by 4 weeks. Study-wide points: From baseline, blood top tumor clonotypes peaked at 2 weeks post-radiation.

Time point of the sample: blood 2 weeks post-SBRT. Indicated treatment: 15 Gy SBRT to primary tumor, nephrectomy 4 weeks later. The patient's renal cell carcinoma had clear cell pathology. Assay used: immunoSEQ multiplex PCR; TCRdb lists only in-frame clones, some missing. The profile shows 45,000 to 55,000 clones, 80% of them singletons. This CDR3 contains 15 residues. Germline V lookup: CDR1 PRHDT, CDR2 FYEKMQ (reference sequence). A note on this clone: Its antigen is as yet unknown. The germline gene is not matched at one end of the junction; a read error may be the cause.

The material was blood, obtained from a patient whose treatment included radiotherapy and nephrectomy. This sequence was found in a woman aged 70-85 years with renal cell carcinoma. The chain combines TRBV13 with TRBJ1-2; the match to TRBD1 covers 7 bases. DNA of the CDR3: TGTGCCAGCAGGTTAGAACTGACAGGGATAGAAGGCTACACCTTC. It encodes CASRLELTGIEGYTF.